This is a list of T cell receptor beta chains from one sample in a study of blood T cell repertoires in COVID-19. Clones were read by immunoSEQ multiplex PCR, and TCRdb kept only the in-frame ones, dropping some. The table has about 530,000 clones, roughly nine tenths seen once. Input material: peripheral blood. The receptors were gathered from a woman in her forties or fifties with COVID-19, enrolled during active disease. Both conserved end residues are part of each CDR3. Fields, in order: clone size, V gene, J gene, D gene, CDR3 DNA, CDR3 protein. The D gene is left open where the match is weak. Only some rows state a clone size, as once, few, many or a class for expanded clones.

clone size: NA
V gene: TRBV28
J gene: TRBJ1-2
D gene: NA
CDR3 DNA: TGTGCCAGCAGTTTATCTGAGGGCGGGAAGGGGGGCTACACCTTC
CDR3 protein: CASSLSEGGKGGYTF

clone size: NA
V gene: TRBV12-2
J gene: TRBJ1-4
D gene: NA
CDR3 DNA: TGTGCAAGTCGCGACCCAGGGACAGCCGTCCTTAATGAAAAACTGTTTTTT
CDR3 protein: CASRDPGTAVLNEKLFF

clone size: NA
V gene: TRBV25-1
J gene: TRBJ1-2
D gene: TRBD1
CDR3 DNA: TGTGCCAGCACAGGACAGGGGCTAAGAGATGGCTACACCTTC
CDR3 protein: CASTGQGLRDGYTF

clone size: NA
V gene: TRBV30
J gene: TRBJ2-3
D gene: TRBD2
CDR3 DNA: TGTGCCTGGAGCTCCAAAGGACTAGCGGGGGGTACTAGCACAGATACGCAGTATTTT
CDR3 protein: CAWSSKGLAGGTSTDTQYF

clone size: NA
V gene: TRBV11-2
J gene: TRBJ1-2
D gene: NA
CDR3 DNA: TGTGCCAGCAGCTTAGACAGACAGCGCGGCTACACCTTC
CDR3 protein: CASSLDRQRGYTF

clone size: NA
V gene: TRBV18
J gene: TRBJ2-7
D gene: TRBD1
CDR3 DNA: TGTGCCAGCTCACCCGGGACAGGGGACTACGAGCAGTACTTC
CDR3 protein: CASSPGTGDYEQYF

clone size: NA
V gene: TRBV7-7
J gene: TRBJ2-3
D gene: NA
CDR3 DNA: TGTGCCAGCAGCTTAATCGGAGGAGATACGCAGTATTTT
CDR3 protein: CASSLIGGDTQYF

clone size: NA
V gene: TRBV30
J gene: TRBJ1-1
D gene: TRBD1
CDR3 DNA: TGTGCCTGGAGGACAGGGGTTAGGACTGAAGCTTTCTTT
CDR3 protein: CAWRTGVRTEAFF

clone size: few
V gene: TRBV5-5
J gene: TRBJ1-3
D gene: TRBD1
CDR3 DNA: TGTGCCAGCAGTCTGGACAGGGAGTCTGGAAACACCATATATTTT
CDR3 protein: CASSLDRESGNTIYF

clone size: once
V gene: TRBV4-2
J gene: TRBJ1-5
D gene: TRBD1
CDR3 DNA: TGTGCCAGCAGCGCCACCGGGACAGGGGGCGGTAATAGCAATCAGCCCCAGCATTTT
CDR3 protein: CASSATGTGGGNSNQPQHF

clone size: NA
V gene: TRBV5-5
J gene: TRBJ1-2
D gene: NA
CDR3 DNA: TGTGCCAGCAGCCCCGGACAGTATAACTATGGCTACACCTTC
CDR3 protein: CASSPGQYNYGYTF

clone size: NA
V gene: TRBV23-1
J gene: TRBJ1-2
D gene: TRBD1
CDR3 DNA: TGCGCCAGCAACAGGGGTGGCTACACCTTC
CDR3 protein: CASNRGGYTF

clone size: NA
V gene: TRBV5-1
J gene: TRBJ2-5
D gene: NA
CDR3 DNA: TGCGCCAGCAGCTTGGGGCTCTCCTCGGGGGAAGAGACCCAGTACTTC
CDR3 protein: CASSLGLSSGEETQYF

clone size: once
V gene: TRBV30
J gene: TRBJ2-7
D gene: TRBD1
CDR3 DNA: TGTGCCGGGACAGGGGGCATCGACGAGCAGTACTTC
CDR3 protein: CAGTGGIDEQYF

clone size: NA
V gene: TRBV30
J gene: TRBJ2-7
D gene: NA
CDR3 DNA: TGTGCCTGGAGTGTGGAGGGCTCCGAGCAGTACTTC
CDR3 protein: CAWSVEGSEQYF

clone size: NA
V gene: TRBV7-9
J gene: TRBJ1-1
D gene: NA
CDR3 DNA: TGTGCCAGCAGCGGCTCCTTGGCGGGATTTATGAACACTGAAGCTTTCTTT
CDR3 protein: CASSGSLAGFMNTEAFF

clone size: NA
V gene: TRBV5-6
J gene: TRBJ2-3
D gene: TRBD1
CDR3 DNA: TGTGCCAGCAGCCGGGACAGCCTTCATACGCAGTATTTT
CDR3 protein: CASSRDSLHTQYF

clone size: NA
V gene: TRBV6-1
J gene: TRBJ2-7
D gene: NA
CDR3 DNA: TGTGCCAGCAGTGAAGTTTATGGGGCTTCCTACGAGCAGTACTTC
CDR3 protein: CASSEVYGASYEQYF

clone size: NA
V gene: TRBV5-1
J gene: TRBJ2-1
D gene: TRBD1
CDR3 DNA: TGCGCCAGCAGCACAGGGGCCGGCCGATACAATGAGCAGTTCTTC
CDR3 protein: CASSTGAGRYNEQFF

clone size: NA
V gene: TRBV5-5
J gene: TRBJ1-4
D gene: TRBD1
CDR3 DNA: TGTGCCAGCAGCTCAGGGGGCCCAACTAATGAAAAACTGTTTTTT
CDR3 protein: CASSSGGPTNEKLFF

clone size: NA
V gene: TRBV18
J gene: TRBJ2-2
D gene: NA
CDR3 DNA: TGTGCCAGCTCATCGACAGTGAACACCGGGGAGCTGTTTTTT
CDR3 protein: CASSSTVNTGELFF

clone size: NA
V gene: TRBV7-3
J gene: TRBJ2-3
D gene: TRBD1
CDR3 DNA: TGTGCCAGCAGCTTGCTAGGGGGCGATACGCAGTATTTT
CDR3 protein: CASSLLGGDTQYF

clone size: NA
V gene: TRBV9
J gene: TRBJ2-7
D gene: TRBD2
CDR3 DNA: TGTGCCAGCAGCCCTACTAGCGGGGGCGCCGAGCAGTACTTC
CDR3 protein: CASSPTSGGAEQYF

clone size: once
V gene: TRBV19
J gene: TRBJ1-1
D gene: NA
CDR3 DNA: TGTGCCAGTAGTATCGACAGTGGGCGTCTCACTGAAGCTTTCTTT
CDR3 protein: CASSIDSGRLTEAFF

clone size: NA
V gene: TRBV5-6
J gene: TRBJ1-1
D gene: TRBD1
CDR3 DNA: TGTGCCAGCAGCTCGGGACAGGGGGCGCGAACTGAAGCTTTCTTT
CDR3 protein: CASSSGQGARTEAFF

clone size: NA
V gene: TRBV10-1
J gene: TRBJ2-3
D gene: TRBD2
CDR3 DNA: TGCGCCAGCAGTGAGCCCCCTCGATTCGAATCGGGGGGAGATACGCAGTATTTT
CDR3 protein: CASSEPPRFESGGDTQYF

clone size: NA
V gene: TRBV14
J gene: TRBJ1-3
D gene: NA
CDR3 DNA: TGTGCCAGCAGCCGGGGAGAAGCCATATATTTT
CDR3 protein: CASSRGEAIYF

clone size: NA
V gene: TRBV5-1
J gene: TRBJ2-1
D gene: NA
CDR3 DNA: TGCGCCAGCAGCTTGGACGGGGGAGCCGGCAATGAGCAGTTCTTC
CDR3 protein: CASSLDGGAGNEQFF

clone size: NA
V gene: TRBV9
J gene: TRBJ2-3
D gene: TRBD2
CDR3 DNA: TGTGCCAGCAGCTTGGAGCGGGGGGTGCGGGATACGCAGTATTTT
CDR3 protein: CASSLERGVRDTQYF